This entry lists 6 T cell receptor beta chains sequenced from one sample in a study of blood T cells in healthy people across ages. The use of a sample-barcoded 5' primer and a J-beta primer mix characterized a second PCR of roughly 6 to 11 cycles. TCRdb reprocessed the 5' RACE reads via MiXCR and lists one record per CDR3 protein. The sample records around 1.5 million distinct CDR3 sequences, 59% being singletons. The sequenced sample was blood. Receptor source: a man between 18 and 35 years old in good health.

This clonotype was seen once. The CDR3 loop is CASSVGVSSYNEQYF. The DNA for the CDR3 is TGCGCCAGCAGTGTAGGGGTGAGCTCCTACAATGAGCAGTACTTC. The V and J genes are TRBV10-2 and TRBJ2-1; D is perhaps TRBD1 (5 bases). Near its end, the DNA agrees better with TRBJ2-7, so the J call may be wrong. Germline CDR1 WSHSY, CDR2 SAAADI. This CDR3 spans 15 amino acids.

The chain's CDR3 is CASSSDLIETQYF. The CDR3 nucleotides are TGTGCCAGCAGCTCGGACCTAATTGAGACCCAGTACTTC. The gene calls are TRBV5-6 and TRBJ2-5, with D uncertain. Looked up from germline, CDR1 is SGHDT and CDR2 is YYEEEE. V lost 3 bases, J lost 5 bases, and 11 bases lay in between. The CDR3 totals 13 residues.

Of note for this clonotype: A much larger clonotype is one base distant, so this may be a read error. The chain employs TRBV6-2 or TRBV6-3 and TRBJ2-5, with D tentatively TRBD1 or TRBD2 (5 bases each). This CDR3 comprises 13 residues. V lost 2 bases, J lost 3 bases, and 7 bases lay in between. Per the germline V gene, CDR1 is MNHEY and CDR2 is SVGEGT. The CDR3 sequence: CASSYVGEETQYF. The CDR3 nucleotides read TGTGCCAGCAGTTACGTGGGGGAAGAGACCCAGTACTTC.

The rearrangement links TRBV6-5 to TRBJ2-5; D unclear. The V gene's germline CDR1 is MNHEY and CDR2 SVGAGI. V was clipped by 2 bases and J by 3 bases, with 19 bases between them. The CDR3 has 17 residues. The CDR3 bases are TGTGCCAGCAGTTACATTGGTGTTGGGCCGACTGAAGAGACCCAGTACTTC. Its translation is CASSYIGVGPTEETQYF.

In this sample, this clonotype turned up many times. The chain links TRBV7-9 to TRBJ2-5; D may correspond to TRBD1 or TRBD2 (6 bases each). CDR1 SEHNR and CDR2 FQNEAQ come from the germline V gene (reference sequence). The CDR3 is made up of 14 amino acids. Trimming removed 5 bases from V and 2 bases from J, with 12 bases in between. The DNA for the CDR3 is TGTGCCAGCAGCGGGGGGCTAGCACAAGAGACCCAGTACTTC. Protein product: CASSGGLAQETQYF.

The rearrangement uses TRBV5-5 and TRBJ2-3, with a weak D call TRBD2 (5 bases). The CDR3 extends over 11 amino acids. Per the germline V gene, CDR1 is SGHKS and CDR2 is YYEKEE (reference sequence). This CDR3 reads CAGPEGDTQYF. In DNA, the CDR3 is TGTGCGGGTCCCGAGGGAGATACGCAGTATTTT.